Listed below are T cell receptor beta chains from one sample, sequenced in a study of CD8 T cells in Susac syndrome. TCRdb redid the calling of the immunoSEQ multiplex PCR reads with MiXCR, one entry per CDR3 protein. The sample shows 400,000 or so distinct CDR3 sequences, 75% to 90% of them seen only once. Sequenced input: CD8+ T cells from PBMCs. The receptors were sampled from a human donor with multiple sclerosis. Both conserved end residues are part of each CDR3. The D gene is left open where the match is weak. Expanded clones are given a class, and other clones once, few, many or no size at all.

D	J	V	size	DNA	CDR3
-	TRBJ2-3	TRBV9	-	TGTGCCAGCAGCGTAGGCGGGTCTGATACGCAGTATTTT	CASSVGGSDTQYF
TRBD1	TRBJ1-5	TRBV27	-	TGTGCCAGCAGACGGACAGGGGCTAATCAGCCCCAGCATTTT	CASRRTGANQPQHF
-	TRBJ2-1	TRBV19	-	TGTGCCAGTAGTATAGATACCCAGAGCTCCTACAATGAGCAGTTCTTC	CASSIDTQSSYNEQFF
-	TRBJ2-5	TRBV27	few	TGTGCCAGCAGTTTAGTGGGGGAAGAGACCCAGTACTTC	CASSLVGEETQYF
-	TRBJ2-7	TRBV7-9	-	TGTGCCAGCAGCTTATCCCCCGAGGAGGGGCACGAGCAGTACTTC	CASSLSPEEGHEQYF
-	TRBJ2-2	TRBV30	-	TGTGCCTGGGACCCTGCGAACACCGGGGAGCTGTTTTTT	CAWDPANTGELFF
-	TRBJ1-1	TRBV2	once	TGTGCCAGCAGAGGGGGGGGTGAAGCTTTCTTT	CASRGGGEAFF
TRBD1	TRBJ1-1	TRBV20-1	-	TGCAGTGCTAAATGGACAGGGGGCAGAGGTGAAGCTTTCTTT	CSAKWTGGRGEAFF
TRBD1	TRBJ1-1	TRBV5-6	-	TGTGCCAGCAGCAGCGGGACAGGGGGGAACACTGAAGCTTTCTTT	CASSSGTGGNTEAFF
TRBD1	TRBJ2-3	TRBV20-1	-	TGCAGTGACGCCCAACAGGGGGGCACAGATACGCAGTATTTT	CSDAQQGGTDTQYF
TRBD1	TRBJ1-2	TRBV2	-	TGTGCCAGCATCAAAACAGGGGCGGATTTTGACTATGGCTACACCTTC	CASIKTGADFDYGYTF
-	TRBJ2-5	TRBV11-2	-	TGTGCCAGCAGCTTAGAGGCGGCGAACCAAGAGACCCAGTACTTC	CASSLEAANQETQYF
TRBD2	TRBJ2-2	TRBV30	-	TGTGCCTGGAGTCATCGGCGGGAGGACATCGGGGAGCTGTTTTTT	CAWSHRREDIGELFF
-	TRBJ1-6	TRBV29-1	-	TGCAGCGTTGTGATCGGGGGGGATTCACCCCTCCACTTT	CSVVIGGDSPLHF
-	TRBJ2-5	TRBV5-5	-	TGTGCCAGCAGCAACCCACCATCCATGGACTCGAGGGTGGAGACCCAGTACTTC	CASSNPPSMDSRVETQYF
-	TRBJ2-3	TRBV30	-	TGTGCCGGGGCAAAGGAGGCGGACCCAGATACGCAGTATTTT	CAGAKEADPDTQYF
-	TRBJ2-7	TRBV6-5	few	TGTGCCAGCACTGATGGAGGCTCGTACGAGCAGTACTTC	CASTDGGSYEQYF
-	TRBJ1-1	TRBV30	-	TGTGCCTGCCAGACAGGCCTGGGCACTGAAGCTTTCTTT	CACQTGLGTEAFF
-	TRBJ1-4	TRBV30	few	TGTGCCTGGACGCTTGCAACTAATGAAAAACTGTTTTTT	CAWTLATNEKLFF
-	TRBJ2-2	TRBV6-6	few	TGTGCCAGCAGTTACTCTCGGGAAACCGGGGAGCTGTTTTTT	CASSYSRETGELFF
TRBD1	TRBJ1-1	TRBV6-1	-	TGTGCCAGCAGAGACGGGACAGGGTTCCGGACTGAAGCTTTCTTT	CASRDGTGFRTEAFF
-	TRBJ2-7	TRBV28	-	TGTGCCAGCAGTCATGGACACGAGCAGTACTTC	CASSHGHEQYF
TRBD1	TRBJ2-3	TRBV27	-	TGTGCCTCCCACGGGGCAGGGGGATTCACAGATACGCAGTATTTT	CASHGAGGFTDTQYF
-	TRBJ1-1	TRBV4-1	-	TGCGCCAGCAAGCGGACACACTCGAACACTGAAGCTTTCTTT	CASKRTHSNTEAFF
-	TRBJ1-2	TRBV30	-	TGTGCCTGGAGTCGTAAGGAGGACAGTAACTATGGCTACACCTTC	CAWSRKEDSNYGYTF
TRBD2	TRBJ2-5	TRBV9	-	TGTGCCAGCAGCCCAACGAGCGGGGCGCACCAAGAGACCCAGTACTTC	CASSPTSGAHQETQYF
TRBD2	TRBJ2-7	TRBV5-1	once	TGCGCCAGCAGCCCTCCAGCAGCGGGAGCCGCCTACGAGCAGTACTTC	CASSPPAAGAAYEQYF
-	TRBJ1-4	TRBV11-2	few	TGTGCCAGCAGCTCCTACGCGCAACGGGGTTTTGAAAAACTGTTTTTT	CASSSYAQRGFEKLFF
-	TRBJ2-7	TRBV27	-	TGTGCCAGCAGTTTAGGACAGAGACCCTACGAGCAGTACTTC	CASSLGQRPYEQYF
-	TRBJ1-1	TRBV7-9	-	TGTGCCAGCAGCTTAGGCGGGCCGGGGCCGAACACTGAAGCTTTCTTT	CASSLGGPGPNTEAFF
-	TRBJ2-2	TRBV6-2/TRBV6-3	-	TGTGCCAGCAGCCTCGGACGTTTCGGGGAGCTGTTTTTT	CASSLGRFGELFF